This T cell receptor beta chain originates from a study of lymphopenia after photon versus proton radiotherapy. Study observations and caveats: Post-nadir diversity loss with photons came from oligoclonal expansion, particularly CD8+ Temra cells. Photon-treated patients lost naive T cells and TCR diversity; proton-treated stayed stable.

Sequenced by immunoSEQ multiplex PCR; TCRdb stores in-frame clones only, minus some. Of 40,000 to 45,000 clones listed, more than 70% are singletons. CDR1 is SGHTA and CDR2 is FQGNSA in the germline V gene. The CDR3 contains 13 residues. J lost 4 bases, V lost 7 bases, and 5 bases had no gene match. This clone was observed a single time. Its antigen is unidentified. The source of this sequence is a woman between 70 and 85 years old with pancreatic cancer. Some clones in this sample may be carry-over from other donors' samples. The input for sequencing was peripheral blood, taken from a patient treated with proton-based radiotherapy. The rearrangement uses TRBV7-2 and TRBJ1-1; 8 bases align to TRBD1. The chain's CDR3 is CASKTGGFTEAFF. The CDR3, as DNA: TGTGCCAGCAAAACAGGGGGGTTCACTGAAGCTTTCTTT.